These T cell receptor beta chains were read from a single sample in a study of T cell responses to AZD1222 COVID-19 vaccine. Clones were read by immunoSEQ multiplex PCR, and TCRdb kept only the in-frame ones, dropping some. Of 250,000 to 300,000 clones in the sample, around 93% were seen once. This specimen consisted of peripheral blood, obtained 28 days after the second AZD1222 dose. These receptor sequences come from an adult who received the AZD1222 COVID-19 vaccine. CDR3s include the opening cysteine and the closing phenylalanine or tryptophan. The D gene is left open where the match is weak. Size values are once, few and many counts, or a class for expanded clones, and some rows have none.

CDR3nt: TGTGCCAGCAGGGGTAGTTCGGAGACCCAGTACTTC
CDR3aa: CASRGSSETQYF
j_gene: TRBJ2-5
d_gene: -
v_gene: TRBV7-7
abundance: -

CDR3nt: TGCAGTGCTAGTGTCGCCTCCCGGCTAGCGGGAGTGAGGGAGCAGTACTTC
CDR3aa: CSASVASRLAGVREQYF
j_gene: TRBJ2-7
d_gene: TRBD2
v_gene: TRBV20-1
abundance: -

CDR3nt: TGTGCCAGCTCGCTAACAGGGGAGGCTGGAAACACCATATATTTT
CDR3aa: CASSLTGEAGNTIYF
j_gene: TRBJ1-3
d_gene: TRBD1
v_gene: TRBV18
abundance: -

CDR3nt: TGCGCCAGCTCGGGACAGCCTAATGAAAAACTGTTTTTT
CDR3aa: CASSGQPNEKLFF
j_gene: TRBJ1-4
d_gene: TRBD1
v_gene: TRBV5-1
abundance: -

CDR3nt: TGTGCCAGTAGTATAGATCGGGCAGGGAACGGGGAGCTGTTTTTT
CDR3aa: CASSIDRAGNGELFF
j_gene: TRBJ2-2
d_gene: -
v_gene: TRBV19
abundance: once

CDR3nt: TGTGCCAGCAACCAAGGGAGGAATTCACCCCTCCACTTT
CDR3aa: CASNQGRNSPLHF
j_gene: TRBJ1-6
d_gene: -
v_gene: TRBV6-5
abundance: -

CDR3nt: TGTGCCAGCAGCCCCAGGGGAGGGCAGCCCCAGCATTTT
CDR3aa: CASSPRGGQPQHF
j_gene: TRBJ1-5
d_gene: -
v_gene: TRBV6-5
abundance: -

CDR3nt: TGCGCCAGCAGCTTGGTTGGCGGGAGGAGTCTGGATGAGCAGTTCTTC
CDR3aa: CASSLVGGRSLDEQFF
j_gene: TRBJ2-1
d_gene: TRBD2
v_gene: TRBV5-1
abundance: once

CDR3nt: TGTGCCTGGAGTGTAAACAGAAACACCGGGGAGCTGTTTTTT
CDR3aa: CAWSVNRNTGELFF
j_gene: TRBJ2-2
d_gene: -
v_gene: TRBV30
abundance: once

CDR3nt: TGTGCCAGCAGCCCATGGACTAGCGGGAGCTCCTACAATGAGCAGTTCTTC
CDR3aa: CASSPWTSGSSYNEQFF
j_gene: TRBJ2-1
d_gene: TRBD2
v_gene: TRBV7-6
abundance: -

CDR3nt: TGTGCCATCAGTGTCCTTCAGGGGAATCTTCGCGGCTACACCTTC
CDR3aa: CAISVLQGNLRGYTF
j_gene: TRBJ1-2
d_gene: -
v_gene: TRBV10-3
abundance: -

CDR3nt: TGCGCCAGCAGCTTCCGAACAGGGGGTCAGGGCTACACCTTC
CDR3aa: CASSFRTGGQGYTF
j_gene: TRBJ1-2
d_gene: TRBD1
v_gene: TRBV5-1
abundance: -

CDR3nt: TGCGCCAGCAGCCAATATAACGGCCGAGCCTACGAGCAGTACTTC
CDR3aa: CASSQYNGRAYEQYF
j_gene: TRBJ2-7
d_gene: -
v_gene: TRBV4-1
abundance: -

CDR3nt: TGTGCCAGCAGCGCCACCGCCGCCTACGAGCAGTACTTC
CDR3aa: CASSATAAYEQYF
j_gene: TRBJ2-7
d_gene: -
v_gene: TRBV7-2
abundance: -

CDR3nt: TGTGCCAGCTCACCACCGAGAATCGCTGAAGCTTTCTTT
CDR3aa: CASSPPRIAEAFF
j_gene: TRBJ1-1
d_gene: -
v_gene: TRBV18
abundance: -

CDR3nt: TGCGCCAGCAATGGGCAGGGATTGTACAATGAGCAGTTCTTC
CDR3aa: CASNGQGLYNEQFF
j_gene: TRBJ2-1
d_gene: -
v_gene: TRBV5-1
abundance: -

CDR3nt: TGTGCCAGCAGTGAGAAGCGCACCGGGGAGCTGTTTTTT
CDR3aa: CASSEKRTGELFF
j_gene: TRBJ2-2
d_gene: -
v_gene: TRBV2
abundance: -

CDR3nt: TGTGCCAGCAGTTTCGGCGCCCGGGACAGCAATTTACGTTCACCCCTCCACTTT
CDR3aa: CASSFGARDSNLRSPLHF
j_gene: TRBJ1-6
d_gene: TRBD1
v_gene: TRBV27
abundance: few

CDR3nt: TGCGCCAGCGAGCCTGGGGTAGAAAAACTGTTTTTT
CDR3aa: CASEPGVEKLFF
j_gene: TRBJ1-4
d_gene: -
v_gene: TRBV5-1
abundance: -

CDR3nt: TGCGCCAGCATACCGGGGGCCGGAGATACGCAGTATTTT
CDR3aa: CASIPGAGDTQYF
j_gene: TRBJ2-3
d_gene: -
v_gene: TRBV5-1
abundance: -

CDR3nt: TGTGCCAGCAGTGAAGACTTCTACGAGCAGTACTTC
CDR3aa: CASSEDFYEQYF
j_gene: TRBJ2-7
d_gene: -
v_gene: TRBV6-1
abundance: -

CDR3nt: TGTGCCACCAGTGACCCTACAGGGGGCGGCACAGATACGCAGTATTTT
CDR3aa: CATSDPTGGGTDTQYF
j_gene: TRBJ2-3
d_gene: TRBD1
v_gene: TRBV24-1
abundance: -

CDR3nt: TGTGCCAGCAGCTCCCGGGTCACCTACGAGCAGTACTTC
CDR3aa: CASSSRVTYEQYF
j_gene: TRBJ2-7
d_gene: -
v_gene: TRBV12-3/TRBV12-4
abundance: -

CDR3nt: TGTGCCAGCAGCTATCTCCGCCCAGAGGGAAATCCAAGTATGCATGAAAAACTGTTTTTT
CDR3aa: CASSYLRPEGNPSMHEKLFF
j_gene: TRBJ1-4
d_gene: -
v_gene: TRBV7-6
abundance: -

CDR3nt: TGTGCCAGCAGCGTAGAGGGACAGTGGCCCTATGGCTACACCTTC
CDR3aa: CASSVEGQWPYGYTF
j_gene: TRBJ1-2
d_gene: TRBD1
v_gene: TRBV9
abundance: -

CDR3nt: TGCGCCAGCAGCCAACCGGGACCCAGGGGCAATCAGCCCCAGCATTTT
CDR3aa: CASSQPGPRGNQPQHF
j_gene: TRBJ1-5
d_gene: -
v_gene: TRBV4-1
abundance: -

CDR3nt: TGCAGCGTTGGGGACAGTTCACGGAACACTGAAGCTTTCTTT
CDR3aa: CSVGDSSRNTEAFF
j_gene: TRBJ1-1
d_gene: TRBD1
v_gene: TRBV29-1
abundance: -

CDR3nt: TGTGCCAGCAGCCCTACTAGCGGCCTTAGGTTGAGGGATGAGCAGTTCTTC
CDR3aa: CASSPTSGLRLRDEQFF
j_gene: TRBJ2-1
d_gene: TRBD2
v_gene: TRBV3-1/TRBV3-2
abundance: -

CDR3nt: TGCGCCAGCAGCCTGGACGGAGGCCCCCGGAGGCTCTCCTCTGGAAACACCATATATTTT
CDR3aa: CASSLDGGPRRLSSGNTIYF
j_gene: TRBJ1-3
d_gene: -
v_gene: TRBV5-1
abundance: -

CDR3nt: TGTGCCAGCAGCGCTGGACTGTCGCAGACCCAGTACTTC
CDR3aa: CASSAGLSQTQYF
j_gene: TRBJ2-5
d_gene: -
v_gene: TRBV7-2
abundance: -

CDR3nt: TGCAGCGTGCCTTTATCTGGGGCCAACGTCCTGACTTTC
CDR3aa: CSVPLSGANVLTF
j_gene: TRBJ2-6
d_gene: -
v_gene: TRBV29-1
abundance: -

CDR3nt: TGTGCCAGCAGCTTAGGGCCGCATTCACCCCTCCACTTT
CDR3aa: CASSLGPHSPLHF
j_gene: TRBJ1-6
d_gene: -
v_gene: TRBV7-2
abundance: once

CDR3nt: TGTGCCAGCATCTCGACAGAGCAGCGAACTGGAAACACCATATATTTT
CDR3aa: CASISTEQRTGNTIYF
j_gene: TRBJ1-3
d_gene: -
v_gene: TRBV7-9
abundance: -

CDR3nt: TGTGCCATCTGGACTAGCGGGGGGCGGATCACCGGGGAGCTGTTTTTT
CDR3aa: CAIWTSGGRITGELFF
j_gene: TRBJ2-2
d_gene: TRBD2
v_gene: TRBV10-3
abundance: -